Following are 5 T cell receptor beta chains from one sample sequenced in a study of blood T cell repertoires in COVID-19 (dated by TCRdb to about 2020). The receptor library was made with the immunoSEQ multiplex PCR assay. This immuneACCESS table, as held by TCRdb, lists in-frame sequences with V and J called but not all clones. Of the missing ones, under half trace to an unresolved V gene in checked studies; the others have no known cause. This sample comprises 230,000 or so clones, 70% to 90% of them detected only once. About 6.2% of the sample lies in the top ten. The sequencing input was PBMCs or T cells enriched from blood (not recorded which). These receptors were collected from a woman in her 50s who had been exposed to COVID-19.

CDR3 sequence reads: CASSLGDRVYGNTIYF. The CDR3 nucleotides read TGTGCCAGCAGCTTAGGGGACAGGGTCTATGGAAACACCATATATTTT. The V call is TRBV7-8, the J call TRBJ1-3; TRBD1 agrees at 9 bases. Germline V gene lookup returns CDR1 SGHVS and CDR2 FQNEAQ. CDR3 size: 16 residues. Losses at the gene ends were 1 base for V and 3 bases for J; bases not matched to a gene: 4.

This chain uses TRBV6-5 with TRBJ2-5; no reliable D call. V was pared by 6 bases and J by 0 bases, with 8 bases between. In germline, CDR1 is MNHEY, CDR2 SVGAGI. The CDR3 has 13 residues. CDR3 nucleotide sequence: TGTGCCAGCAGCGTCGCGGACCAAGAGACCCAGTACTTC. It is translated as CASSVADQETQYF.

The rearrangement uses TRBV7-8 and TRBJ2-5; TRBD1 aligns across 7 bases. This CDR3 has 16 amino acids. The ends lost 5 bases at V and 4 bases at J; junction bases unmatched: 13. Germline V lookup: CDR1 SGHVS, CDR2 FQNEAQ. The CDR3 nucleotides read TGTGCCAGCAGCGTAGACAGGGTAGGGGCGATAGAGACCCAGTACTTC. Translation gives CASSVDRVGAIETQYF.

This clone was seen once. The CDR3, as DNA: TGTGCCAGCAGCTTCCGGGGGAAGGAGACTGAAGCTTTCTTT. Translated, it gives CASSFRGKETEAFF. The V call is TRBV7-9, the J call TRBJ1-1, with D perhaps matching TRBD1 (5 bases). CDR1 and CDR2 (germline): SEHNR, FQNEAQ (reference sequence). V dropped 3 bases and J dropped 5 bases, with 13 bases sitting between them. This CDR3 region has 14 residues.

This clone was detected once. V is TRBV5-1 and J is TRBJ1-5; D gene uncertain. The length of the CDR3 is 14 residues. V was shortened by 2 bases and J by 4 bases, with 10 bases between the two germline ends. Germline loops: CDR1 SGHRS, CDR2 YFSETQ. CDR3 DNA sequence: TGCGCCAGCAGCTTTGACGGAGGGAATCAGCCCCAGCATTTT. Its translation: CASSFDGGNQPQHF. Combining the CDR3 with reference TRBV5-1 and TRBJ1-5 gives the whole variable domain KAGVTQTPRYLIKTRGQQVTLSCSPISGHRSVSWYQQTPGQGLQFLFEYFSETQRNKGNFPGRFSGRQFSNSRSEMNVSTLELGDSALYLCASSFDGGNQPQHFGDGTRLSIL.